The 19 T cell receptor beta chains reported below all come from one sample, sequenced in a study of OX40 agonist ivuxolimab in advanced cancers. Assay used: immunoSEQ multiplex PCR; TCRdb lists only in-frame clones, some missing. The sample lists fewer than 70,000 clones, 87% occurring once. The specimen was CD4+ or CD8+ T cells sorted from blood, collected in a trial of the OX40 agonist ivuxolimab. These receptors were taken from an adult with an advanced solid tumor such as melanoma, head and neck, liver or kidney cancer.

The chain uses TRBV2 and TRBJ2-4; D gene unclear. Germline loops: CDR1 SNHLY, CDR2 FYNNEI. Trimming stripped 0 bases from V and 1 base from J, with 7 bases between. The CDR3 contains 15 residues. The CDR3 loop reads CASSEALPAKNIQYF. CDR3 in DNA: TGTGCCAGCAGTGAAGCCTTGCCGGCCAAAAACATTCAGTACTTC.

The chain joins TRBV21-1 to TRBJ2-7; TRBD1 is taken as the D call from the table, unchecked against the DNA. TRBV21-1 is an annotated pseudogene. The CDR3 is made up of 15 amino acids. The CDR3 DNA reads TGTGCCAGCAGCAAGTTAGGCAGGGGCGAAATCGAGCAGTACTTC. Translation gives CASSKLGRGEIEQYF.

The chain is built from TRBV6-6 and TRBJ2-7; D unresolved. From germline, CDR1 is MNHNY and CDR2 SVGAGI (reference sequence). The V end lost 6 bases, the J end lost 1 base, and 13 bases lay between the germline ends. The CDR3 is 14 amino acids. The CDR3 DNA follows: TGTGCCAGCAGCGAAACTCTTCCGTCCTACGAGCAGTACTTC. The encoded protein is CASSETLPSYEQYF.

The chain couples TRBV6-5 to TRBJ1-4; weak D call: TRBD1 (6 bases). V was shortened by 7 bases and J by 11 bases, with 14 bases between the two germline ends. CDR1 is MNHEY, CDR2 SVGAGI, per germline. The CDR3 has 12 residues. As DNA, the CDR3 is TGTGCCAGCAACGTACAGGGTACGAAACTGTTTTTT. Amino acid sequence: CASNVQGTKLFF.

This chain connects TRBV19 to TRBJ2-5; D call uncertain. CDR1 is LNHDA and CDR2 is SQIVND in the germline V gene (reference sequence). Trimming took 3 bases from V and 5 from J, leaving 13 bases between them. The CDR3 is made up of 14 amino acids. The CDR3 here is CASSISSGLETQYF. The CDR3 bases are TGTGCCAGTAGTATTTCCTCAGGATTGGAGACCCAGTACTTC.

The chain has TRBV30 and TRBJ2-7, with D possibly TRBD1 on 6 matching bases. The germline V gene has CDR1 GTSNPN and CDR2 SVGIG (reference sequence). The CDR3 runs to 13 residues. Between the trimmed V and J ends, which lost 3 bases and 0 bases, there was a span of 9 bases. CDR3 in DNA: TGTGCCTGGAGCCTGGACAGCTCCTACGAGCAGTACTTC. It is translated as CAWSLDSSYEQYF.

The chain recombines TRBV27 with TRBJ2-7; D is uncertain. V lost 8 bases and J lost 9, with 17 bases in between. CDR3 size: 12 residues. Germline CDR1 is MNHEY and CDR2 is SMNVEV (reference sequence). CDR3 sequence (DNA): TGTGCCAGCGGGGATCCGGAGTCCAGGCAGTACTTC. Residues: CASGDPESRQYF.

CDR3 loop: CASSFWGTDTGELFF. DNA of the CDR3: TGTGCCAGCAGTTTCTGGGGGACTGACACCGGGGAGCTGTTTTTT. The gene calls are TRBV6-1 and TRBJ2-2; tentative D call: TRBD2 (6 bases). The CDR3 covers 15 residues. V was cut by 5 bases and J by 3 bases, with 13 bases left in between. Germline V CDR1 and CDR2: MNHNS, SASEGT.

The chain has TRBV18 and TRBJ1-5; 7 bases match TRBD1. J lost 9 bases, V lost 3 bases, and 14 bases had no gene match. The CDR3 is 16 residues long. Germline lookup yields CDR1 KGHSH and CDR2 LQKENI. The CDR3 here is CASSPAGTERSGPQHF. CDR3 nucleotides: TGTGCCAGCTCACCTGCCGGGACAGAGAGATCGGGGCCCCAGCATTTT. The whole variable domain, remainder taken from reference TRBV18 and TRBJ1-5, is NAGVMQNPRHLVRRRGQEARLRCSPMKGHSHVYWYRQLPEEGLKFMVYLQKENIIDESGMPKERFSAEFPKEGPSILRIQQVVRGDSAAYFCASSPAGTERSGPQHFGDGTRLSIL.

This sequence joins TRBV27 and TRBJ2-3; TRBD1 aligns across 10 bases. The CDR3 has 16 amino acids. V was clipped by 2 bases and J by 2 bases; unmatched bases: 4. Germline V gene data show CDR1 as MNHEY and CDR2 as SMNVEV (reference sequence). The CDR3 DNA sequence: TGTGCCAGCAGTTTAGGGACAGGGGAGGTCACAGATACGCAGTATTTT. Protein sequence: CASSLGTGEVTDTQYF.

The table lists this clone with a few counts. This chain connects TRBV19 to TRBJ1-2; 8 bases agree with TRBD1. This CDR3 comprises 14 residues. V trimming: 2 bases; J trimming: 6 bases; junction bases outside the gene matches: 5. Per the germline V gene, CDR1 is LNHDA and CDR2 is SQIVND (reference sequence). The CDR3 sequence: CASSIRTGKNGYTF. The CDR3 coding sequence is TGTGCCAGTAGTATACGGACAGGGAAGAATGGCTACACCTTC.

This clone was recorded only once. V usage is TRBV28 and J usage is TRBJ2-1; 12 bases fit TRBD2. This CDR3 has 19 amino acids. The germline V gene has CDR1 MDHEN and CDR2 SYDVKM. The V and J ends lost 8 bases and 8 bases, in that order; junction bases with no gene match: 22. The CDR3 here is CASRKTDSSGRAGIYEQFF. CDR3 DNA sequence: TGTGCCAGCCGGAAGACAGACTCTAGCGGGAGGGCCGGTATCTATGAGCAGTTCTTC.

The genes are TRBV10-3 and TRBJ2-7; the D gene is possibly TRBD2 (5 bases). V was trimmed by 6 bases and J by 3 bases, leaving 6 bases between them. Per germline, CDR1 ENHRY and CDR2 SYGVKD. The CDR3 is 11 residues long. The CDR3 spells CAIRGSYEQYF. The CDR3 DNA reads TGTGCCATCAGGGGGAGCTACGAGCAGTACTTC.

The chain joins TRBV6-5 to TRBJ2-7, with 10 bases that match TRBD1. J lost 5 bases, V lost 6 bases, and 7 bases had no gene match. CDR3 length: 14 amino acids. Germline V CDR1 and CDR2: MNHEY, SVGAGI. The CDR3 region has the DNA TGTGCCAGCAGACCCGCGACAGGGGGCAACGAGCAGTACTTC. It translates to CASRPATGGNEQYF.

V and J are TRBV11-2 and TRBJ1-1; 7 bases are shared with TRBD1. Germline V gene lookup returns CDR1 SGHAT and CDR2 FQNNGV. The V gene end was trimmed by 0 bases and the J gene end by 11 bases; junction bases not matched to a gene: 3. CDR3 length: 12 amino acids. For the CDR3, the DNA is TGTGCCAGCAGCTTAGAAGGGGGCTGGGCTTTCTTT. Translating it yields CASSLEGGWAFF.

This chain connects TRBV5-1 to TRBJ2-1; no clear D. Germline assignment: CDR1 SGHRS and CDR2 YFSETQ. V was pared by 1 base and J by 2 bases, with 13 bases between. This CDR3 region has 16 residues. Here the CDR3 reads CASSLRADSAYNEQFF. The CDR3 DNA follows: TGCGCCAGCAGCTTGAGGGCAGACTCAGCCTACAATGAGCAGTTCTTC.

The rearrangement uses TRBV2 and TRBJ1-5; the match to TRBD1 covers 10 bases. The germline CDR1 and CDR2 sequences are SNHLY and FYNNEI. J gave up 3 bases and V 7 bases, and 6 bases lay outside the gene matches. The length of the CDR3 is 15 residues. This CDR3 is CASIPDRGPNQPQHF. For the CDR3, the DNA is TGTGCCAGCATCCCCGACAGGGGGCCCAATCAGCCCCAGCATTTT.

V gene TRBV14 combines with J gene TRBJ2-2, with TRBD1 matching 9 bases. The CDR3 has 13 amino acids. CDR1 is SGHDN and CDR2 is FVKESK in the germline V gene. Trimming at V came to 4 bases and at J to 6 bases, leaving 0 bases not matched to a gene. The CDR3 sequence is CASSRQGAGELFF. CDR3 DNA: TGTGCCAGCAGCCGACAGGGGGCCGGGGAGCTGTTTTTT.

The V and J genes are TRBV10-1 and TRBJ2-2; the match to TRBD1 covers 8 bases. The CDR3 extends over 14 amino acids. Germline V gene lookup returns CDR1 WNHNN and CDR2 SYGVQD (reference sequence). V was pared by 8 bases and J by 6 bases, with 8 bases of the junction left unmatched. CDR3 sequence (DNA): TGCGCCAGCCGAAAGGACAGGGCTGCCGGGGAGCTGTTTTTT. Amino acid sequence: CASRKDRAAGELFF.